This TCR beta chain was sequenced during a study of CXCR3-negative and CXCR3-positive naive CD8 T cells. This CDR3 has 13 amino acids. Germline V CDR1 and CDR2: SEHNR, FQNEAQ (reference sequence). With UMI labels, 5' RACE was used to prepare the TRB cDNA libraries. From the 5' RACE reads, TCRdb lists one entry per CDR3 protein and no DNA. This sample's table has some 130,000 distinct CDR3 sequences. Naivety in CD8+ T cells corresponded to a CD45RO-CCR7+CD27+CD95- phenotype. The V gene is TRBV7-9, the J gene TRBJ2-5. What was sequenced was naive CXCR3- CD8+ T cells from blood. Subset given: CD45RO-CCR7+CD27+CD95- naive CD8+ T cells lacking CXCR3 (TNR3-). This receptor was obtained from a human donor in good health. Some clones in this sample may be carry-over from other donors' samples. CDR3 loop: CASSVGYQETQYF.